This paragraph reports one T cell receptor (beta chain). Its cognate antigen is unknown. This sample was included in a study of cytomegalovirus exposure and HLA in healthy donors. Overall study findings and caveats: Most TCR beta V segments were productive about 90% or about 30% of the time in an earlier analysis.

Use of 60 Vbeta and 13 Jbeta primers characterized the PCR. The assay was immunoSEQ multiplex PCR, and TCRdb's table has in-frame clones only and misses some. The table lists about 77,000 clones, 78% of them singletons, with less than 2% in the top ten. The CDR3 has 13 residues. Trimming removed 2 bases from V and 3 bases from J, with 8 bases in between. CDR1 is SGHRS and CDR2 is YFSETQ in the germline V gene. Specimen: PBMCs. The source is a man aged 35 to 55 in good health and CMV-seronegative. The J gene is TRBJ2-5, the V gene TRBV5-1, with D possibly TRBD1 on 6 matching bases. This CDR3 reads CASSFRGEETQYF. The CDR3 bases are TGCGCCAGCAGCTTCAGGGGCGAAGAGACCCAGTACTTC.